This entry concerns a single TCR beta chain. This sample is part of a study of blood T cell repertoires in COVID-19. The V gene's germline CDR1 is SGHAT and CDR2 FQNNGV. With 8 bases clipped from V and 4 bases from J, the junction kept 6 bases outside the gene matches. The CDR3 contains 14 residues. TCRdb keeps only in-frame clones here, not all; method: immunoSEQ multiplex PCR. This table holds some 490,000 clones, 70% to 90% found once. Clinical history reported by participants formed the basis on which cohorts were assigned. This TCR was recovered from a woman in her sixties or seventies who had recovered from COVID-19. The chain uses TRBV11-2 and TRBJ1-5; TRBD1 aligns across 9 bases. The material sequenced was PBMCs or T cells enriched from blood (not recorded which). CDR3 bases: TGTGCCAGCGGGACAGGGACGGGGAATCAGCCCCAGCATTTT. Protein: CASGTGTGNQPQHF. Complete variable domain (other parts from reference TRBV11-2 and TRBJ1-5): EAGVAQSPRYKIIEKRQSVAFWCNPISGHATLYWYQQILGQGPKLLIQFQNNGVVDDSQLPKDRFSAERLKGVDSTLKIQPAKLEDSAVYLCASGTGTGNQPQHFGDGTRLSIL.